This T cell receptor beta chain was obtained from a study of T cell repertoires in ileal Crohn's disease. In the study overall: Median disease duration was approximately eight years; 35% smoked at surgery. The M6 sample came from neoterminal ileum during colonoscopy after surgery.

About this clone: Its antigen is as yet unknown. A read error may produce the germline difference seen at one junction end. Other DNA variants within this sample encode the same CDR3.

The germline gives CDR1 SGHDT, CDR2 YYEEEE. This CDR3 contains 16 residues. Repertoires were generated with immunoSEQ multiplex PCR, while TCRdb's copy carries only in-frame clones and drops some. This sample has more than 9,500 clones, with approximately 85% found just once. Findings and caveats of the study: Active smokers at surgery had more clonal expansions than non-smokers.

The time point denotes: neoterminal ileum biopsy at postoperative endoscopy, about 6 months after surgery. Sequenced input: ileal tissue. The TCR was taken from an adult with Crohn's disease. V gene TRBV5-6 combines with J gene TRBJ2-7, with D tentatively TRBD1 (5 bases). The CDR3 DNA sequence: TGTGCCAGCAGCTCCGACGACAGCACAAGCTCCTACGAACAGTACTTC. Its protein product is CASSSDDSTSSYEQYF. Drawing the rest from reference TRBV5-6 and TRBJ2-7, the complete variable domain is DAGVTQSPTHLIKTRGQQVTLRCSPKSGHDTVSWYQQALGQGPQFIFQYYEEEERQRGNFPDRFSGHQFPNYSSELNVNALLLGDSALYLCASSSDDSTSSYEQYFGPGTRLTVT.